The clone carrying this T cell receptor beta chain was counted once. Its antigen is as yet unknown. The CDR3 has 14 residues. Germline V CDR1 and CDR2: KGHSH, LQKENI. The ends were cut back, 0 bases at V and 2 bases at J, with 7 bases in the middle. The data originate from a study of CD8+CD57+ T cells in acquired aplastic anemia. Study background: Each DNA sample taken from sorted CD4+ and CD8+ cells came to approximately 3.2 ug on average. Healthy donors averaged around 10 million reads for CD4+ cells. Findings of the study overall: Patients shared around 31 CD8+ CDR3 sequences with controls. Patients were compared with controls for CD8+ Simpson's diversity, and no significant difference emerged.

It was genomic DNA that served as the template for profiling TCR beta VDJ and CDR3. TCRdb fed the reads into MiXCR, producing one record per CDR3 protein. This table has 400,000 to 450,000 distinct CDR3 sequences, 55% to 75% appearing once. V usage is TRBV18 and J usage is TRBJ1-2; D unresolved. The sequence was obtained from a human donor in good health, serving as a control. The sequenced sample was sorted CD4+, CD8+, or CD8+CD57+ T cells (not recorded which) from PBMCs. The DNA of the CDR3 is TGTGCCAGCTCACCACCACGGAAAAACTATGGCTACACCTTC. This sequence encodes CASSPPRKNYGYTF.